These T cell receptor beta chains were read from a single sample in a study of cytomegalovirus exposure and HLA in healthy donors. Assay: immunoSEQ multiplex PCR; the TCRdb copy retains only in-frame clones and omits some. This table holds over 150,000 clones, about 75% found once. Sequenced material: PBMCs. The receptors stem from a man younger than 35 in good health and CMV-seronegative. Each CDR3 is given with its conserved first and last residue. A D gene is named only where the DNA matches it firmly. Not every row has a clone size; where given, it reads once, few, many or a size class.

J gene	clone size	D gene	V gene	CDR3 protein	CDR3 DNA
TRBJ1-2	.	.	TRBV28	CASRGAEYYGYTF	TGTGCCAGCAGGGGGGCAGAATACTATGGCTACACCTTC
TRBJ1-2	few	.	TRBV28	CASSQRGNYGYTF	TGTGCCAGCAGTCAGCGGGGGAACTATGGCTACACCTTC
TRBJ2-7	.	TRBD2	TRBV7-9	CASSSGTSGSFEQYF	TGTGCCAGCAGCTCCGGGACTAGCGGGAGTTTCGAGCAGTACTTC
TRBJ1-3	.	.	TRBV27	CASSLDSGNTIYF	TGTGCCAGCAGTTTAGACAGTGGAAACACCATATATTTT
TRBJ1-2	few	.	TRBV30	CAWSVRSVYTF	TGTGCCTGGAGTGTAAGGAGCGTCTACACCTTC
TRBJ1-1	few	TRBD1	TRBV19	CASSAGQGNTEAFF	TGTGCCAGTAGTGCGGGACAGGGGAACACTGAAGCTTTCTTT
TRBJ2-7	.	TRBD2	TRBV18	CASSQQTDGTSASYEQYF	TGTGCCAGCTCACAGCAGACAGATGGGACTAGCGCCTCCTACGAGCAGTACTTC
TRBJ2-7	.	.	TRBV7-2	CASSPPPWRGTPSYEQYF	TGTGCCAGCAGCCCTCCCCCCTGGCGCGGGACCCCCTCCTACGAGCAGTACTTC
TRBJ1-2	.	.	TRBV6-1	CASSEAKANYGYTF	TGTGCCAGCAGTGAAGCAAAAGCCAACTATGGCTACACCTTC
TRBJ2-7	.	.	TRBV21-1	CASSKEMRGPGGHEQYF	TGTGCCAGCAGCAAAGAAATGAGGGGACCCGGGGGGCACGAGCAGTACTTC
TRBJ1-4	.	.	TRBV5-4	CASSSPGDTNEKLFF	TGTGCCAGCAGCTCCCCCGGGGACACCAATGAAAAACTGTTTTTT
TRBJ1-5	.	.	TRBV4-3	CASSLGVYSNQPQHF	TGCGCCAGCAGCCTAGGAGTTTATAGCAATCAGCCCCAGCATTTT
TRBJ2-7	.	TRBD1	TRBV10-3	CAISGEDRGLWEQYF	TGTGCCATCAGTGGCGAAGACAGGGGGCTCTGGGAGCAGTACTTC
TRBJ2-3	.	TRBD1	TRBV7-8	CASSWGRQGVGDTQYF	TGTGCCAGCAGCTGGGGTAGACAGGGGGTAGGGGATACGCAGTATTTT
TRBJ1-4	once	TRBD1	TRBV4-3	CASSQDLAEGAVEKLFF	TGCGCCAGCAGCCAAGATCTCGCGGAGGGGGCGGTTGAAAAACTGTTTTTT
TRBJ1-3	.	.	TRBV28	CASSLVKNTIYF	TGTGCCAGCAGTTTAGTTAAAAACACCATATATTTT
TRBJ2-7	.	TRBD1	TRBV7-2	CASSLYRQGAAEQYF	TGTGCCAGCAGCCTATACCGACAGGGGGCAGCCGAGCAGTACTTC
TRBJ1-3	.	.	TRBV2	CASGTDSGNTIYF	TGTGCCAGCGGCACAGACTCTGGAAACACCATATATTTT
TRBJ2-2	.	TRBD1	TRBV5-4	CASTPWRGQGTGELFF	TGTGCCAGCACGCCTTGGAGGGGACAGGGGACCGGGGAGCTGTTTTTT
TRBJ1-1	.	.	TRBV7-9	CASSLLTGLEAFF	TGTGCCAGCAGCTTACTTACAGGGCTTGAAGCTTTCTTT
TRBJ2-3	.	.	TRBV6-5	CASSLLAPTDTQYF	TGTGCCAGCAGTCTACTAGCCCCCACGGATACGCAGTATTTT
TRBJ2-7	few	TRBD1	TRBV14	CASGSGTGGYEQYF	TGTGCCAGCGGATCCGGGACAGGGGGCTACGAGCAGTACTTC
TRBJ2-1	.	TRBD2	TRBV2	CASQGLGSSYNEQFF	TGTGCCAGTCAAGGACTAGGCAGCTCCTACAATGAGCAGTTCTTC
TRBJ1-5	.	.	TRBV19	CASSIVGDQPQHF	TGTGCCAGTAGTATAGTCGGGGATCAGCCCCAGCATTTT
TRBJ2-7	.	.	TRBV27	CASRYRAWGGEQYF	TGTGCCAGCAGATACAGGGCCTGGGGCGGCGAGCAGTACTTC
TRBJ1-4	once	TRBD1	TRBV27	CASSLRLTGKLEKLFF	TGTGCCAGCAGTTTGAGACTGACAGGGAAGTTAGAAAAACTGTTTTTT
TRBJ2-4	.	.	TRBV6-1	CASSDGGNIQYF	TGTGCCAGCAGTGACGGGGGAAACATTCAGTACTTC
TRBJ2-3	few	TRBD2	TRBV7-2	CASSLMASGSSLDTQYF	TGTGCCAGCAGCTTAATGGCTAGCGGGAGTTCGTTAGATACGCAGTATTTT
TRBJ1-2	.	.	TRBV5-6	CASSFWGSGNYGYTF	TGTGCCAGCAGCTTCTGGGGGAGCGGGAACTATGGCTACACCTTC
TRBJ1-3	.	.	TRBV28	CASSDSSGNTIYF	TGTGCCAGCAGCGACAGCTCTGGAAACACCATATATTTT
TRBJ1-2	.	TRBD1	TRBV5-6	CASTGGPNGYTF	TGTGCCAGCACAGGGGGCCCCAATGGCTACACCTTC
TRBJ2-1	.	.	TRBV18	CASSLLPASDEQFF	TGTGCCAGCTCACTCCTCCCGGCTAGTGATGAGCAGTTCTTC
TRBJ2-2	.	TRBD1	TRBV7-9	CASSLDATGATGELFF	TGTGCCAGCAGCTTAGATGCGACAGGGGCCACCGGGGAGCTGTTTTTT
TRBJ2-1	few	TRBD1	TRBV7-2	CASSFDRANEQFF	TGTGCCAGCAGCTTTGACAGGGCCAATGAGCAGTTCTTC
TRBJ2-1	.	TRBD2	TRBV7-8	CASSRTSATFDNEQFF	TGTGCCAGCAGCAGGACTAGCGCGACTTTCGACAATGAGCAGTTCTTC
TRBJ2-7	.	.	TRBV7-9	CASSWAPTYEQYF	TGTGCCAGCAGCTGGGCGCCGACCTACGAGCAGTACTTC
TRBJ2-2	.	.	TRBV11-2	CASSRQVTGELFF	TGTGCCAGCAGTCGTCAGGTTACCGGGGAGCTGTTTTTT
TRBJ2-6	.	TRBD2	TRBV7-9	CSSSLGTSASGANVLTF	TGTTCCAGCAGCTTAGGGACTAGCGCCTCTGGGGCCAACGTCCTGACTTTC
TRBJ2-7	.	TRBD2	TRBV29-1	CSVSGRGYEQYF	TGCAGCGTTAGCGGGAGGGGGTACGAGCAGTACTTC
TRBJ2-7	.	TRBD2	TRBV28	CASRASGAGLEQYF	TGTGCCAGCAGGGCCAGCGGGGCAGGGCTCGAGCAGTACTTC
TRBJ2-7	.	.	TRBV10-3	CAIRVQGPSAYEQYF	TGTGCCATCAGGGTTCAGGGGCCCTCGGCCTACGAGCAGTACTTC
TRBJ2-2	.	TRBD2	TRBV7-6	CASSLTSATGELFF	TGTGCCAGCAGCCTGACTAGCGCAACCGGGGAGCTGTTTTTT